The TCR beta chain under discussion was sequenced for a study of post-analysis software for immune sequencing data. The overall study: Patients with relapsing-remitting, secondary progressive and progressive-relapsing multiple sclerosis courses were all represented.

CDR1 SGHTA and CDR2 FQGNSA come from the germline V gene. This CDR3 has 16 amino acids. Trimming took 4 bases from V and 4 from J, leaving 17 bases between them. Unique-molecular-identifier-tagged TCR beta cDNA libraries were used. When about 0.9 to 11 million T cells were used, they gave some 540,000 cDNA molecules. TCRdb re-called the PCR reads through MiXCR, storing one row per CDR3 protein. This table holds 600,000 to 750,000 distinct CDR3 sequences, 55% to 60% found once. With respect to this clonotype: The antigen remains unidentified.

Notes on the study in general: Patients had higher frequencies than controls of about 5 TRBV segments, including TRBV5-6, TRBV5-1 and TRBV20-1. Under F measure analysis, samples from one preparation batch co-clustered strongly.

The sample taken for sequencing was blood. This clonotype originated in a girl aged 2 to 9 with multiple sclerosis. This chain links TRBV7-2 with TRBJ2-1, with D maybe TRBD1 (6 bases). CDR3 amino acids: CASSSSSTQGYNEQFF. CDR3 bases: TGTGCCAGCAGCTCATCCTCTACACAGGGTTACAATGAGCAGTTCTTC. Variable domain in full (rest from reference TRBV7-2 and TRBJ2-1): GAGVSQSPSNKVTEKGKDVELRCDPISGHTALYWYRQSLGQGLEFLIYFQGNSAPDKSGLPSDRFSAERTGGSVSTLTIQRTQQEDSAVYLCASSSSSTQGYNEQFFGPGTRLTVL.